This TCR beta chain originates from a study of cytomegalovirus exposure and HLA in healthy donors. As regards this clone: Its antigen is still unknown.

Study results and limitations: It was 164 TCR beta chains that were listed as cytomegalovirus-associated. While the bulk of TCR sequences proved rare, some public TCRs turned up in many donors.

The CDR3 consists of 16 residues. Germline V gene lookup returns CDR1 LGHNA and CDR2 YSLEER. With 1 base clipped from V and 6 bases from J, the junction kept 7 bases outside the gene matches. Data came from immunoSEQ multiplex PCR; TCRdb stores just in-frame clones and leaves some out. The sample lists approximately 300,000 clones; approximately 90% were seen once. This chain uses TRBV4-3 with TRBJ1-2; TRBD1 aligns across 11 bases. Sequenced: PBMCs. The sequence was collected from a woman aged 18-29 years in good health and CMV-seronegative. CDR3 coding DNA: TGCGCCAGCAGCCAAGCCGGGACAGGGGGATTTGATGGCTACACCTTC. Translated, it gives CASSQAGTGGFDGYTF.